This note documents a single T cell receptor beta chain sequence. What it binds is not known. These data belong to a study of T cell repertoires in cytomegalovirus infection. Overall study context: Signatures in public TCR beta sequences pointed to both CMV infection and matching HLA type.

V lost 5 bases, J lost 7 bases, and 9 bases lay in between. This CDR3 has 12 amino acids. Germline V lookup: CDR1 SGHTA, CDR2 FQGNSA. A single record per CDR3 protein comes from TCRdb applying MiXCR to the reads. Of 150,000 to 200,000 distinct CDR3 sequences listed, about a sixth are singletons. Study-wide results and caveats: There were carriers of CMV plus the relevant HLA, and cumulative public TCR beta family frequency identified them. There were HLA-C-restricted CMV-specific TCR beta clonotypes dominating the ex vivo response.

The source material was CD8+ T cells from PBMCs. The chain has TRBV7-2 and TRBJ1-5, with unresolved D. This TCR was sampled from a human donor in good health (CMV status not recorded). Some clones in this sample may be carry-over from other donors' samples. Written as DNA, the CDR3 is TGTGCCAGCAGCCGTTTCGACCAGCCCCAGCATTTT. It yields the protein CASSRFDQPQHF.